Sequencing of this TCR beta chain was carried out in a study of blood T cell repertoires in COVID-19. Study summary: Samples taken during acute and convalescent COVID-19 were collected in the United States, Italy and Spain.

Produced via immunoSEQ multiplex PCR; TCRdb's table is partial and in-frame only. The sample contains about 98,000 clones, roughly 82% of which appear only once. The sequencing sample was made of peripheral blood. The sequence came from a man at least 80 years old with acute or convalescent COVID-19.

CDR3 sequence: CAISGDSRSSTDTQYF. Here the CDR3 DNA reads TGTGCCATCAGTGGGGACAGTCGTTCTAGCACAGATACGCAGTATTTT. V is TRBV10-3 and J is TRBJ2-3, with TRBD1 matching 7 bases. This CDR3 region has 16 residues. J was trimmed by 0 bases and V by 4 bases; bases with no gene match: 7. The germline V gene has CDR1 ENHRY and CDR2 SYGVKD.